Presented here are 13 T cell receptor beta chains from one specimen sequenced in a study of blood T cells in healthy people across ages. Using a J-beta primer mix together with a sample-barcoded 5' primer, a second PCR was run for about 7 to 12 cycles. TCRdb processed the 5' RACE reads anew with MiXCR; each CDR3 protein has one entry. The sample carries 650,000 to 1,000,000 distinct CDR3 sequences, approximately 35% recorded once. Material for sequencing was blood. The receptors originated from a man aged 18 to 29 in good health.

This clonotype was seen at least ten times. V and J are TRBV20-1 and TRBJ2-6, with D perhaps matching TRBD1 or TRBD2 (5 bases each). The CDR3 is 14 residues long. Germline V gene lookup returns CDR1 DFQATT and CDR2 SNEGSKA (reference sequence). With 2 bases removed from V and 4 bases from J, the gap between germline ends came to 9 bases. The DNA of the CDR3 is TGCAGTGCTAGACCCGGGACGGGGGCCAACGTCCTGACTTTC. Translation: CSARPGTGANVLTF.

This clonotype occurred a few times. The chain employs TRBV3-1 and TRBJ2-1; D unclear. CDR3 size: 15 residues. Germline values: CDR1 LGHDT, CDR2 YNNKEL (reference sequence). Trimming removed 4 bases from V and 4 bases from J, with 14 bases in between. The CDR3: CASSPWADLYNEQFF. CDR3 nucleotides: TGTGCCAGCAGCCCCTGGGCAGACCTATACAATGAGCAGTTCTTC.

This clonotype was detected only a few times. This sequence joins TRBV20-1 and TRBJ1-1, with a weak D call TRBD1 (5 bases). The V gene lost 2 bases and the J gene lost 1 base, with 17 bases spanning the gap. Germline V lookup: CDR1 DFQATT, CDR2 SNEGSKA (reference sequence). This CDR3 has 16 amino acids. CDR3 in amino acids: CSARWVTAQANTEAFF. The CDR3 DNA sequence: TGCAGTGCTAGATGGGTTACGGCACAGGCGAACACTGAAGCTTTCTTT.

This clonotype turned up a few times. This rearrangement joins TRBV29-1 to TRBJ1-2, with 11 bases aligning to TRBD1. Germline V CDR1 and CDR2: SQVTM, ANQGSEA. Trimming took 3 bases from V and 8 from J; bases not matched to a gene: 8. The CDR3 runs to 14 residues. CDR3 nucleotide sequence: TGCAGCGTTGAGGGGGACAGGGGGTCAAGGGGCTACACCTTC. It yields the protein CSVEGDRGSRGYTF.

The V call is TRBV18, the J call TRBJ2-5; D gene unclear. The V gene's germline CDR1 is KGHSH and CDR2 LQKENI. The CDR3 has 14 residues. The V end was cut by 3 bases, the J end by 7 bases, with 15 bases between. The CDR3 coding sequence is TGTGCCAGCTCACCTCCGGAGAACGAAGGGACCCAGTACTTC. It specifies CASSPPENEGTQYF.

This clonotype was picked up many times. Written as DNA, the CDR3 is TGTGCCAGCAGCTTGACAGGGGTCCATGGCTACACCTTC. The encoded protein is CASSLTGVHGYTF. The V and J genes are TRBV5-6 and TRBJ1-2, with 7 bases lining up with TRBD1. Germline CDR1 and CDR2: SGHDT and YYEEEE. This CDR3 is built from 13 residues. J gave up 6 bases and V 1 base, and 3 bases lay outside the gene matches.

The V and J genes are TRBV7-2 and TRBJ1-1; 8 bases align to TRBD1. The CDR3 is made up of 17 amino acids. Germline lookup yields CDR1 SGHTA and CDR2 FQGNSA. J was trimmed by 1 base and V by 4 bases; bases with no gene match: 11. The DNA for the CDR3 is TGTGCCAGCAGCTCAGGGACAGGAATAAAAGGGAACACTGAAGCTTTCTTT. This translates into CASSSGTGIKGNTEAFF.

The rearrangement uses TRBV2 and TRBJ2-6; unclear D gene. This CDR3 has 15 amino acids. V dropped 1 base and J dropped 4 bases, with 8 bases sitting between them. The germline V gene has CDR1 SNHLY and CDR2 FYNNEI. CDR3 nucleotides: TGTGCCAGCAGTGAAGAGACGGCCGGGGCCAACGTCCTGACTTTC. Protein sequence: CASSEETAGANVLTF.

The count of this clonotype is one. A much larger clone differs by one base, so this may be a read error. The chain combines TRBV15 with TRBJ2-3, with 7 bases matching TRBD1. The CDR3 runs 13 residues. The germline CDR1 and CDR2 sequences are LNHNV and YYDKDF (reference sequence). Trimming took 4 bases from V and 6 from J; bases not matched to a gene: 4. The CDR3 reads CATSMDRRDTQYF. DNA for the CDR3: TGTGCCACCAGCATGGACAGGAGGGATACGCAGTATTTT.

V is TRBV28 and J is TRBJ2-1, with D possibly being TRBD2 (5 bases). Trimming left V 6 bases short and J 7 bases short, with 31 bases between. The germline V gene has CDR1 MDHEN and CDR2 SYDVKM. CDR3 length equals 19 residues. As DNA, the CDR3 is TGTGCCAGCAGCCCTATACACCCATATCTAGAATCGGAGGATAATGAGCAGTTCTTC. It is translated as CASSPIHPYLESEDNEQFF. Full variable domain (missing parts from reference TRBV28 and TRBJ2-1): DVKVTQSSRYLVKRTGEKVFLECVQDMDHENMFWYRQDPGLGLRLIYFSYDVKMKEKGDIPEGYSVSREKKERFSLILESASTNQTSMYLCASSPIHPYLESEDNEQFFGPGTRLTVL.

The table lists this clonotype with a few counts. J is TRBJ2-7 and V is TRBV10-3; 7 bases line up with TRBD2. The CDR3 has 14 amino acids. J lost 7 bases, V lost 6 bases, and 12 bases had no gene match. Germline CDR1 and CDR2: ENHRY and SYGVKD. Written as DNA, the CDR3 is TGTGCCATCAGCCCGGGGAGGGGAAGTGATGAGCAGTACTTC. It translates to CAISPGRGSDEQYF.

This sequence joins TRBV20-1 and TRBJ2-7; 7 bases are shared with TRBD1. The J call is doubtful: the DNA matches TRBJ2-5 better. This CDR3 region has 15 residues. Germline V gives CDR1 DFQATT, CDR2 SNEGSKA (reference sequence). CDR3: CSARMSGGGWVTQYF. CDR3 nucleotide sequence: TGCAGTGCTAGAATGTCAGGGGGTGGTTGGGTGACCCAGTACTTC.

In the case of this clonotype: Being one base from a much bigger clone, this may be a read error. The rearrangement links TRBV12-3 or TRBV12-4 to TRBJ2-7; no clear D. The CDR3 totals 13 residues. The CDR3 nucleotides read TGTGCCAGCAGGGGTGAGTCCTCCTACAAGCAGTACTTC. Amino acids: CASRGESSYKQYF.